The 28 T cell receptor beta chains presented below share a single source sample, sequenced in a study of T cells after yellow fever vaccination. Each CDR3 protein gets one entry after TCRdb re-called the 5' RACE reads with MiXCR. The sample contains around 320,000 distinct CDR3 sequences, around a tenth of which appear only once. The sequences come from CD4+ T cells sorted from PBMCs, collected 45 days after the yellow fever booster vaccination. Receptor source: a man between 18 and 29 years old who received the YFV17D yellow fever vaccine.

The chain couples TRBV27 to TRBJ1-4; unclear D gene. CDR1 MNHEY and CDR2 SMNVEV come from the germline V gene (reference sequence). V was trimmed by 0 bases and J by 0 bases, leaving 8 bases between them. The CDR3 has 16 residues. CDR3 nucleotides: TGTGCCAGCAGTTTATCCTATTTTGCAACTAATGAAAAACTGTTTTTT. The encoded protein is CASSLSYFATNEKLFF.

This clonotype was detected only a few times. This rearrangement joins TRBV7-9 to TRBJ2-7; 8 positions agree with TRBD1. The CDR3 totals 13 residues. V lost 6 bases, J lost 6 bases, and 7 bases stayed unmatched. Germline CDR1 SEHNR, CDR2 FQNEAQ (reference sequence). The CDR3 DNA sequence: TGTGCCAGCAGACAAACAGGGGGTGGCGAGCAGTACTTC. Residues: CASRQTGGGEQYF.

The chain joins TRBV20-1 to TRBJ1-2, with TRBD1 as a possible D gene (6 bases). The CDR3 spans 15 residues. Between the trimmed V and J ends, which lost 3 bases and 2 bases, there was a span of 16 bases. Germline lookup yields CDR1 DFQATT and CDR2 SNEGSKA (reference sequence). The CDR3 sequence is CSASRYGDTNYGYTF. The CDR3 DNA sequence: TGCAGTGCTAGCAGATACGGGGACACGAACTATGGCTACACCTTC.

This clonotype has just a few counts. The J gene is TRBJ2-3, the V gene TRBV9; possibly TRBD2 for D (6 bases). The V and J ends lost 4 bases and 1 base respectively, with 16 bases between them. The CDR3 contains 16 residues. Germline-derived CDR1 and CDR2 are SGDLS and YYNGEE. Here the CDR3 DNA reads TGTGCCAGCAGCCTGAGGAGTGGCGGGGGCACAGATACGCAGTATTTT. Translating gives CASSLRSGGGTDTQYF.

This clonotype was detected only a few times. This rearrangement joins TRBV7-2 to TRBJ2-1; a weak D match, TRBD1 (5 bases). Per the germline V gene, CDR1 is SGHTA and CDR2 is FQGNSA. Trimming pared 3 bases from V and 4 bases from J, leaving 13 bases between. This CDR3 has 15 amino acids. The chain's CDR3 is CASSFPQGMYNEQFF. The CDR3 nucleotides read TGTGCCAGCAGCTTTCCCCAGGGTATGTACAATGAGCAGTTCTTC.

This clonotype was picked up one time. This may stem from a read error, because a much larger clone lies one nucleotide away. This sequence joins TRBV20-1 and TRBJ2-7; tentatively, D is TRBD1 (6 bases). Germline V gene sequence: CDR1 DFQATT, CDR2 SNEGSKA (reference sequence). This CDR3 spans 12 amino acids. The DNA of the CDR3 is TGCAGTGCTAGATCAGGGGTGGACGAGCAGCACTTC. It codes for CSARSGVDEQHF.

This chain uses TRBV6-1 with TRBJ2-3; possibly TRBD1 for D (6 bases). Trimming cost V 11 bases and J 1 base, with 16 bases left between them. The CDR3 extends over 14 amino acids. Germline CDR1 reads MNHNS; CDR2 reads SASEGT. CDR3 in DNA: TGTGCCGCGAACCGGGACACTCGCACAGATACGCAGTATTTT. Translating it yields CAANRDTRTDTQYF.

This clonotype was observed a few times. The chain employs TRBV7-9 and TRBJ2-3; 14 bases match TRBD2. Germline CDR1 and CDR2: SEHNR and FQNEAQ (reference sequence). The CDR3 extends over 16 amino acids. J lost 4 bases, V lost 5 bases, and 5 bases had no gene match. The CDR3 sequence is CASSPKTSGGADTQYF. DNA of the CDR3: TGTGCCAGCAGCCCAAAGACTAGCGGGGGGGCAGATACGCAGTATTTT.

The chain joins TRBV20-1 to TRBJ1-5; D not resolved. Between the trimmed V and J ends, which lost 5 bases and 3 bases, there was a span of 11 bases. Germline loops: CDR1 DFQATT, CDR2 SNEGSKA (reference sequence). The CDR3 consists of 13 residues. CDR3 region: CSAHQQFNQPQHF. As DNA, the CDR3 is TGCAGTGCTCATCAACAGTTCAATCAGCCCCAGCATTTT.

The chain couples TRBV7-6 to TRBJ2-5; 12 bases line up with TRBD2. The CDR3 is made up of 18 amino acids. V lost 6 bases and J lost 2; bases outside the gene matches: 13. The germline V gene has CDR1 SGHVS and CDR2 FNYEAQ. The CDR3 DNA reads as TGTGCCAGCAGTCGCGATGGGACTAGCGGGTCGGTTCAAGAGACCCAGTACTTC. It specifies CASSRDGTSGSVQETQYF.

About this clonotype: The CDR3 does not close with the conserved phenylalanine or tryptophan, likely indicating a read error. The V call is TRBV12-3 or TRBV12-4, the J call TRBJ2-1, with 7 positions matching TRBD1. CDR3 length: 15 amino acids. V was pared by 6 bases and J by 4 bases, with 9 bases of the junction left unmatched. The CDR3 reads CASRADRVLYNEQFL. In nucleotides, the CDR3 is TGTGCCAGCAGAGCCGACAGGGTCTTATACAATGAGCAGTTCCTC.

This clonotype was seen a few times. The chain joins TRBV6-5 to TRBJ2-7; 7 bases map to TRBD2. V lost 5 bases to trimming and J lost 4 bases; unmatched junction nucleotides: 8. The CDR3 has 14 amino acids. Germline-derived CDR1 and CDR2 are MNHEY and SVGAGI. The DNA of the CDR3 is TGTGCCAGCAGTGCACGGGGCGGGGGATACGAGCAGTACTTC. Amino acid sequence: CASSARGGGYEQYF.

This rearrangement joins TRBV6-1 to TRBJ1-6; perhaps TRBD1 as D (5 bases). Deletions cut 4 bases from V and 9 bases from J, with 10 bases between. CDR1 and CDR2 from the germline V gene are MNHNS and SASEGT. This CDR3 is 13 amino acids long. The CDR3 DNA reads as TGTGCCAGCAGTGGGGCAGGGACTTCACCCCTCCACTTT. Protein product: CASSGAGTSPLHF.

The sample holds a few counts of this clonotype. V is TRBV12-3 or TRBV12-4 and J is TRBJ2-3, with D uncertain. CDR3 length: 14 residues. Deletions cut 5 bases from V and 4 bases from J, with 13 bases between. The DNA for the CDR3 is TGTGCCAGCAGTCCCTCTGCTCGGCCAGATACGCAGTATTTT. Amino acid sequence: CASSPSARPDTQYF.

The chain links TRBV12-3 or TRBV12-4 to TRBJ1-5; no definite D call. CDR3 length equals 14 residues. V was shortened by 3 bases and J by 5 bases, with 11 bases between the two germline ends. CDR3 protein: CASSLSGSDQPQHF. CDR3 nucleotide sequence: TGTGCCAGCAGTTTGTCCGGGTCCGATCAGCCCCAGCATTTT.

This clonotype has a count of ten or more. The chain joins TRBV5-1 to TRBJ2-3; 7 bases fit TRBD1. The length of the CDR3 is 14 residues. CDR1 SGHRS and CDR2 YFSETQ come from the germline V gene. V lost 6 bases, J lost 8 bases, and 12 bases stayed unmatched. CDR3 in DNA: TGCGCCAGCATGCCGGGACAGCAGGGTGGTACGCAGTATTTT. Encoded protein: CASMPGQQGGTQYF.

This chain joins TRBV6-1 and TRBJ2-7, with TRBD1 matching over 7 bases. Germline CDR1 reads MNHNS; CDR2 reads SASEGT. This CDR3 has 16 residues. The ends lost 5 bases at V and 0 bases at J; junction bases unmatched: 10. CDR3 sequence (DNA): TGTGCCAGCAGTCGACAGGGTTTCCCAAGCTCCTACGAGCAGTACTTC. Its translation: CASSRQGFPSSYEQYF.

This clonotype was seen ten or more times. V is TRBV7-2 and J is TRBJ2-4; 8 nucleotides agree with TRBD1. The CDR3 has 13 residues. V shed 5 bases and J 8 bases; nucleotides not matched to a gene: 5. Germline CDR1 reads SGHTA; CDR2 reads FQGNSA. In DNA, the CDR3 is TGTGCCAGCAGCCCCCGGACAGGGCACATTCAGTACTTC. It codes for CASSPRTGHIQYF.

This chain joins TRBV5-1 and TRBJ2-5; D may be TRBD2 (6 bases). V lost 0 bases, J lost 5 bases, and 11 bases lay in between. The V gene's germline CDR1 is SGHRS and CDR2 YFSETQ. This CDR3 region has 14 residues. CDR3 DNA: TGCGCCAGCAGCTTGGCCCCGGGGGTGGAGACCCAGTACTTC. As protein: CASSLAPGVETQYF.

This clonotype was seen a handful of times. The chain carries TRBV7-2 and TRBJ2-1; D is perhaps TRBD1 (5 bases). The germline V gene encodes CDR1 SGHTA and CDR2 FQGNSA. The CDR3 is made up of 11 amino acids. V was trimmed by 3 bases and J by 9 bases, leaving 6 bases between them. The CDR3 sequence is CASSFRVEQFF. The DNA for the CDR3 is TGTGCCAGCAGCTTCAGGGTTGAGCAGTTCTTC. Supplemented by reference TRBV7-2 and TRBJ2-1, the full variable domain reads GAGVSQSPSNKVTEKGKDVELRCDPISGHTALYWYRQSLGQGLEFLIYFQGNSAPDKSGLPSDRFSAERTGGSVSTLTIQRTQQEDSAVYLCASSFRVEQFFGPGTRLTVL.

This clonotype has a handful of counts. This chain uses TRBV28 with TRBJ1-5; 8 bases align to TRBD1. CDR1 and CDR2 (germline): MDHEN, SYDVKM. Losses at the gene ends were 7 bases for V and 2 bases for J; bases not matched to a gene: 7. The CDR3 spans 15 residues. CDR3 residues: CASTTGGQGNQPQHF. CDR3 DNA: TGTGCCAGCACCACAGGGGGACAGGGCAATCAGCCCCAGCATTTT.

This clonotype was observed a few times. This sequence joins TRBV25-1 and TRBJ2-4; TRBD1 aligns across 9 bases. V lost 2 bases to trimming and J lost 4 bases; unmatched junction nucleotides: 3. Germline CDR1 is MGHDK and CDR2 is SYGVNS. CDR3 size: 15 residues. CDR3 nucleotides: TGTGCCAGCAGTGAAGCCGGGACAGGGAAAAACATTCAGTACTTC. It codes for CASSEAGTGKNIQYF.

V is TRBV9 and J is TRBJ1-5; D is undetermined. V lost 0 bases and J 9 bases, leaving 10 bases between the germline ends. The CDR3 has 13 amino acids. Germline CDR1 reads SGDLS; CDR2 reads YYNGEE. The CDR3 loop reads CASSVAGSGPQHF. CDR3 nucleotides: TGTGCCAGCAGCGTAGCGGGTTCAGGGCCCCAGCATTTT.

As DNA, the CDR3 is TGCAGTGCTAGAGATATCGCGACGGACTCGTACACCGGGGAGCTGTTTTTT. Its protein product is CSARDIATDSYTGELFF. The chain carries TRBV20-1 and TRBJ2-2; D possibly corresponds to TRBD2 (5 bases). Germline CDR1 and CDR2: DFQATT and SNEGSKA (reference sequence). The V gene lost 0 bases and the J gene lost 3 bases, with 17 bases spanning the gap. The CDR3 is made up of 17 amino acids.

This clonotype was picked up many times. This chain joins TRBV29-1 and TRBJ1-2, with a possible D match to TRBD1 (6 bases). This CDR3 is 14 amino acids long. Germline CDR1 and CDR2: SQVTM and ANQGSEA. Trimming took 2 bases from V and 8 from J, leaving 18 bases between them. The CDR3 region has the DNA TGCAGCGTTGAACGGCCGCCCAGGGGATCGGGCTACACCTTC. Translating it yields CSVERPPRGSGYTF.

Only a few counts were recorded for this clonotype. This CDR3 is CAISEQGNGEKLFF. CDR3 bases: TGTGCCATCAGTGAACAGGGGAACGGTGAAAAACTGTTTTTT. The J gene is TRBJ1-4, the V gene TRBV10-3; 7 bases are a match to TRBD1. This CDR3 spans 14 amino acids. Germline lookup yields CDR1 ENHRY and CDR2 SYGVKD. J was trimmed by 7 bases and V by 3 bases; bases with no gene match: 5.

This clonotype was observed a handful of times. The chain uses TRBV20-1 and TRBJ2-3; the D gene could be TRBD1 or TRBD2 (7 bases each). This CDR3 has 14 residues. Germline V gives CDR1 DFQATT, CDR2 SNEGSKA (reference sequence). This chain's CDR3 is CSTAGGESTDTQYF. The CDR3 region has the DNA TGCAGCACAGCAGGGGGGGAAAGCACAGATACGCAGTATTTT.

The J gene is TRBJ2-5, the V gene TRBV20-1; D might be TRBD2 (6 bases). Germline V CDR1 and CDR2: DFQATT, SNEGSKA (reference sequence). V was shortened by 2 bases and J by 5 bases, with 12 bases between the two germline ends. This CDR3 spans 13 amino acids. This chain's CDR3 is CSARTTGRETQYF. The CDR3 region has the DNA TGCAGTGCTAGAACGACTGGGAGGGAGACCCAGTACTTC.